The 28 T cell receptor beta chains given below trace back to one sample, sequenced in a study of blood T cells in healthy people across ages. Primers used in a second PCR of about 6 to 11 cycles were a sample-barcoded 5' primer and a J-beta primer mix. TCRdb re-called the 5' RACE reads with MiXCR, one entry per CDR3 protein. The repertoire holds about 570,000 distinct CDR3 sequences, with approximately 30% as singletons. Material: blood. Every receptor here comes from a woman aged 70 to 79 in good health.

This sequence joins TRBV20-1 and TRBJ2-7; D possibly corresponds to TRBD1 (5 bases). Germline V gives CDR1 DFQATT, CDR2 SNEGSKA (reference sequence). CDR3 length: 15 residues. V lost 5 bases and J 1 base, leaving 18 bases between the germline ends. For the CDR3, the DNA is TGCAGTGCTGGTAGAGCAGGGTTCCCTTCCTACGAGCAGTACTTC. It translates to CSAGRAGFPSYEQYF.

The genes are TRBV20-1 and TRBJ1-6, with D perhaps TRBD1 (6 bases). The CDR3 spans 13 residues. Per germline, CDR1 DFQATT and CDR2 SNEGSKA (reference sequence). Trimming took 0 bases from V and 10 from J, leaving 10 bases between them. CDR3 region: CSAREGADSPLHF. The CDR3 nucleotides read TGCAGTGCTAGAGAGGGGGCGGACTCACCCCTCCACTTT.

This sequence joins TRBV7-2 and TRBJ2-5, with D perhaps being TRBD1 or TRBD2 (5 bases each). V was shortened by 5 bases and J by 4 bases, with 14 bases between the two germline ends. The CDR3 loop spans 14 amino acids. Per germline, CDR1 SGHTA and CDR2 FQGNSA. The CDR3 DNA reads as TGTGCCAGCAGCGCCCCAGGGAGACGAGAGACCCAGTACTTC. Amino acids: CASSAPGRRETQYF.

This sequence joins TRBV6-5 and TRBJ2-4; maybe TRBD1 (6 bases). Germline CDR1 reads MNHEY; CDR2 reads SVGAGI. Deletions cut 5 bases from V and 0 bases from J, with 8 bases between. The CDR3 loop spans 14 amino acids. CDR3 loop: CASSQGSAKNIQYF. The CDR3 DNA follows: TGTGCCAGCAGTCAGGGGTCAGCCAAAAACATTCAGTACTTC.

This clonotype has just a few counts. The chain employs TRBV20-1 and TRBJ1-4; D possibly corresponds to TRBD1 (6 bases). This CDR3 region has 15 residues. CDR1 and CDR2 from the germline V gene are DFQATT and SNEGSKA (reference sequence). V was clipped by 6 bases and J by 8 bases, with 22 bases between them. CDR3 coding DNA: TGCAGTGCGACATTAGACCGGGGGGGGCGAGAAAAACTGTTTTTT. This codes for CSATLDRGGREKLFF.

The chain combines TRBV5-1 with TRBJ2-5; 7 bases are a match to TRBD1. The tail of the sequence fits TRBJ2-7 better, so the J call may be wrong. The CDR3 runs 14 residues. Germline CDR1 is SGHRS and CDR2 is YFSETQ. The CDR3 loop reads CASSTDRPTYEQYF. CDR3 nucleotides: TGCGCCAGCAGCACGGACAGGCCAACCTACGAGCAGTACTTC.

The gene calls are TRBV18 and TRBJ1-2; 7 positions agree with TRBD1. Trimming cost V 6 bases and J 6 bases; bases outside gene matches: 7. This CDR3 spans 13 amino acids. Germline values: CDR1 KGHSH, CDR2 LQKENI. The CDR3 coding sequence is TGTGCCAGCTCTCGTATCCAGGGGGATGGCTACACCTTC. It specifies CASSRIQGDGYTF.

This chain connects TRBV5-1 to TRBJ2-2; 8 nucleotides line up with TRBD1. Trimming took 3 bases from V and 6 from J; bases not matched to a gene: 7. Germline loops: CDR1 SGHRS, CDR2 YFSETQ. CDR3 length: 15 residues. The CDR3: CASSSATGVAGELFF. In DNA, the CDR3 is TGCGCCAGCAGCTCCGCGACAGGGGTAGCCGGGGAGCTGTTTTTT.

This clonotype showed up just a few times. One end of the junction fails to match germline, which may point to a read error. For the CDR3, the DNA is TGTGCCAGCAGCCAACTATCAGGGGGCAATGGTGAAAAAACTGTTTTT. It codes for CASSQLSGGNGEKTVF. V and J are TRBV3-1 and TRBJ1-4; 8 bases match TRBD1. The germline CDR1 and CDR2 sequences are LGHDT and YNNKEL (reference sequence). The CDR3 runs to 16 residues.

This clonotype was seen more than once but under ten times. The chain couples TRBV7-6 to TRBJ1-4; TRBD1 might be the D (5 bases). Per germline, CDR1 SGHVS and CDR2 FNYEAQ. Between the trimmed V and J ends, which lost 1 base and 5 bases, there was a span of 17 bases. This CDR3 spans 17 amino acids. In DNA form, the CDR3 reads TGTGCCAGCAGCTTAGGCGCGGGGGGAGGCCAAAATGAAAAACTGTTTTTT. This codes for CASSLGAGGGQNEKLFF.

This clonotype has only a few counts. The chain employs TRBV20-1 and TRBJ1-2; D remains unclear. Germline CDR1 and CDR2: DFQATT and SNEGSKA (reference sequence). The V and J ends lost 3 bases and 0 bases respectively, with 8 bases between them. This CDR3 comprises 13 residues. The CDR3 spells CSASAQSNYGYTF. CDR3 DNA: TGCAGTGCTAGTGCGCAATCTAACTATGGCTACACCTTC.

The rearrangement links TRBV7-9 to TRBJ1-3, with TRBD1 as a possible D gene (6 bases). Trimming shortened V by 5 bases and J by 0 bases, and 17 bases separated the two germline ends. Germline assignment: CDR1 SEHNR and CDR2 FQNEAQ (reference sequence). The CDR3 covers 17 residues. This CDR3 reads CASSPSRGSDSGNTIYF. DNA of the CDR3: TGTGCCAGCAGCCCTTCCAGGGGCTCTGACTCTGGAAACACCATATATTTT.

The CDR3 nucleotides read TGTGCCAGCAGTTTATTGGGACTAGCGGGAGATACGCAGTATTTT. Its protein product is CASSLLGLAGDTQYF. The V and J genes are TRBV12-3 or TRBV12-4 and TRBJ2-3, with 12 bases that match TRBD2. J gave up 5 bases and V 2 bases, and 2 bases lay outside the gene matches. The CDR3 consists of 15 residues.

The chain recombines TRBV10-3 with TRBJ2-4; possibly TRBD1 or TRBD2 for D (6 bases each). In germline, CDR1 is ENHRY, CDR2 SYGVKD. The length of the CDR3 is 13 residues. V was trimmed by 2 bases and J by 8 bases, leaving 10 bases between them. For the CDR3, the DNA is TGTGCCATCAGTGAGGTGGGGGGCGACATTCAGTACTTC. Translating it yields CAISEVGGDIQYF.

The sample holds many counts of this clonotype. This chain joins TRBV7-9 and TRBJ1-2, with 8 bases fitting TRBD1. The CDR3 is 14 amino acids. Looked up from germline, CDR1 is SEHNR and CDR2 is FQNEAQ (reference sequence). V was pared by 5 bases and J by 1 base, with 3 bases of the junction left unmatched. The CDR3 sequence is CASSLQGVNYGYTF. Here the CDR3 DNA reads TGTGCCAGCAGCCTACAGGGGGTTAACTATGGCTACACCTTC. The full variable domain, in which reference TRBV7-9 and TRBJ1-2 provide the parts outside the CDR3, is DTGVSQNPRHKITKRGQNVTFRCDPISEHNRLYWYRQTLGQGPEFLTYFQNEAQLEKSRLLSDRFSAERPKGSFSTLEIQRTEQGDSAMYLCASSLQGVNYGYTFGSGTRLTVV.

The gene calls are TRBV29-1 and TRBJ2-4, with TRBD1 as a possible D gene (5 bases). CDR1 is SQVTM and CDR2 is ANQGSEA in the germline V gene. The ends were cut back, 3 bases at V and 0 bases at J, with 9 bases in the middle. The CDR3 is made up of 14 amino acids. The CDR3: CSVEAGSAKNIQYF. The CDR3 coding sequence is TGCAGCGTTGAGGCAGGGTCAGCCAAAAACATTCAGTACTTC.

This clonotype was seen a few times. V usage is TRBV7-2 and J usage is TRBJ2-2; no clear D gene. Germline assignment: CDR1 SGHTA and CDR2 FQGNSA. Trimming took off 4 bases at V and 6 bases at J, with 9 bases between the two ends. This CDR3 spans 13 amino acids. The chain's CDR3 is CASSYPGPGELFF. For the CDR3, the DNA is TGTGCCAGCAGCTACCCCGGTCCCGGGGAGCTGTTTTTT.

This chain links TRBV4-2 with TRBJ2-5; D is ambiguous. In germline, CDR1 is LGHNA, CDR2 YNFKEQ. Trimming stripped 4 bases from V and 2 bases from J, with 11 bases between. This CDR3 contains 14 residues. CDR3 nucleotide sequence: TGTGCCAGCAGCCGTGCTACTTCGCAAGAGACCCAGTACTTC. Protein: CASSRATSQETQYF.

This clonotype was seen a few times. This CDR3 reads CASSSGVMVTYEQYF. The CDR3 DNA sequence: TGTGCCAGCAGCTCTGGGGTTATGGTTACCTACGAGCAGTACTTC. The J gene is TRBJ2-7, the V gene TRBV3-1; D remains ambiguous. The CDR3 has 15 residues. Trimming removed 5 bases at V and 2 bases at J, with 16 bases between. The germline CDR1 and CDR2 sequences are LGHDT and YNNKEL (reference sequence).

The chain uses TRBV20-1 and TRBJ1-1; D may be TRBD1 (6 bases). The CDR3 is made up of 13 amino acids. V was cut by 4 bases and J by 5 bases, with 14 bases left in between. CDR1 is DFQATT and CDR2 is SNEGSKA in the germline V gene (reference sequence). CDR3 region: CSATSGARTEAFF. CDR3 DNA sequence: TGCAGTGCTACATCGGGGGCGAGGACTGAAGCTTTCTTT.

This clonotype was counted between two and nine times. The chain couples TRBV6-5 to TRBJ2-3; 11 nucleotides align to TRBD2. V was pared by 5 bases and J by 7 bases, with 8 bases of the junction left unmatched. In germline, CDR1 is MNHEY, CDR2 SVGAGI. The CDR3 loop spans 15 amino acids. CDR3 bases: TGTGCCAGCAGTCTGACTAGCGGGGAATTTAATACGCAGTATTTT. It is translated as CASSLTSGEFNTQYF.

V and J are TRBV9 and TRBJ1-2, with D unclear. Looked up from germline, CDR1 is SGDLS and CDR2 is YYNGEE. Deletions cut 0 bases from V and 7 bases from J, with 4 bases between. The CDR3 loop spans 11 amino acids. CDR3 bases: TGTGCCAGCAGCGTAGATGGTGGCTACACCTTC. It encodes CASSVDGGYTF.

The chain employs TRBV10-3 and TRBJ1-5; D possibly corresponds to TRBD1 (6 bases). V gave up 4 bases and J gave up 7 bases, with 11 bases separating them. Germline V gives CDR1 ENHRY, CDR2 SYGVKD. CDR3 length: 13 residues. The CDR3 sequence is CAISGQDDQPQHF. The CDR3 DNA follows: TGTGCCATCAGTGGACAGGATGACCAGCCCCAGCATTTT.

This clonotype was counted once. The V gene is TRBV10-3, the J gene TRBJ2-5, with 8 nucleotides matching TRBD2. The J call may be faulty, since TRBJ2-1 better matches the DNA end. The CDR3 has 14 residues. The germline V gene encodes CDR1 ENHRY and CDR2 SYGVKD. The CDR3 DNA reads TGTGCCATCGCCCCGGCGGGGGGTTACAATGAGCAGTTCTTC. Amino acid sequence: CAIAPAGGYNEQFF.

CDR3 in amino acids: CSAGGLAGSIEQFF. The CDR3 DNA follows: TGCAGTGCTGGCGGACTAGCGGGGAGCATTGAGCAGTTCTTC. The chain recombines TRBV20-1 with TRBJ2-1; 12 nucleotides match TRBD2. V was pared by 5 bases and J by 9 bases, with 8 bases of the junction left unmatched. The CDR3 sequence is 14 residues long. Germline-derived CDR1 and CDR2 are DFQATT and SNEGSKA (reference sequence).

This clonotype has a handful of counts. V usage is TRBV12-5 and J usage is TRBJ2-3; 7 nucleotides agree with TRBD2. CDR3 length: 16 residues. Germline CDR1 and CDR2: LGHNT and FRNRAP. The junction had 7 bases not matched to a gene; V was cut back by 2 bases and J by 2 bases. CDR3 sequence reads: CASGLLQTSPTDTQYF. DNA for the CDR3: TGTGCTAGTGGTTTGCTCCAGACTAGCCCCACAGATACGCAGTATTTT.

CDR3 nucleotides: TGTGCCAGCAGTTACGGACAGCCTAAGGGCTATGGCTACACCTTC. It encodes CASSYGQPKGYGYTF. V usage is TRBV6-2 or TRBV6-3 and J usage is TRBJ1-2; a weak D match, TRBD1 (6 bases). V gave up 2 bases and J gave up 4 bases, with 14 bases separating them. The germline V gene has CDR1 MNHEY and CDR2 SVGEGT. This CDR3 has 15 residues.

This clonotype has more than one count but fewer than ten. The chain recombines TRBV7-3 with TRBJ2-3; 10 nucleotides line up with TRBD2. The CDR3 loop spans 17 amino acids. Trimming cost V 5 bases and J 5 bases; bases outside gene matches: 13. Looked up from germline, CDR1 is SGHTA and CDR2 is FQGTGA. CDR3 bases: TGTGCCAGCAGCCTAGCCCGGGCTAGCGGGGGATTAGATACGCAGTATTTT. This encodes CASSLARASGGLDTQYF.